These T cell receptor beta chains were read from a single sample in a study of control samples from healthy donors and cancer patients. The table came from immunoSEQ multiplex PCR; TCRdb's copy has only in-frame clones and leaves some out. The sample records more than 50,000 clones, approximately 90% being singletons. Input material: PBMCs. The origin of the receptors is a woman in her forties or fifties with colorectal cancer. Each CDR3 is given with its conserved first and last residue. A D gene is named only where the DNA matches it firmly. Not every row has a clone size; where given, it reads once, few, many or a size class.

TRBD1,NA,TRBV27,TRBJ1-5,TGTGCCAGCAGTTTATCGGGACAGGGCAATCAGCCCCAGCATTTT,CASSLSGQGNQPQHF
TRBD2,NA,TRBV12-3/TRBV12-4,TRBJ2-7,TGTGCCAGCAGAGGGGAGGGGATCGAGCAGTACTTC,CASRGEGIEQYF
NA,NA,TRBV7-9,TRBJ1-1,TGTGCCAGCAGCTTAATTGCCGGGAACACTGAAGCTTTCTTT,CASSLIAGNTEAFF
NA,few,TRBV28,TRBJ2-3,TGTGCCAGCGGCCACCCTACCGGACGAGCAGATACGCAGTATTTT,CASGHPTGRADTQYF
NA,NA,TRBV4-1,TRBJ1-4,TGCGCCAGCAGCCATGCCAGCAGGGAGCTTAATGAAAAACTGTTTTTT,CASSHASRELNEKLFF
NA,NA,TRBV2,TRBJ1-1,TGTGCCAGCAGTGAGGGACGGGTGAGGACTGAAGCTTTCTTT,CASSEGRVRTEAFF
TRBD2,NA,TRBV7-8,TRBJ2-3,TGTGCCAGCAGCTTAGTCGGGAGGGCCAGTGATACGCAGTATTTT,CASSLVGRASDTQYF
TRBD1,NA,TRBV5-1,TRBJ1-4,TGCGCCAGCAGCTTTGGGACAGGGGATGAAAAACTGTTTTTT,CASSFGTGDEKLFF
TRBD2,NA,TRBV2,TRBJ2-5,TGTGCCAGCACTTTCGGCGGGGGGGCCCTAGAGACCCAGTACTTC,CASTFGGGALETQYF
NA,NA,TRBV6-5,TRBJ2-7,TGTGCCAGCAGTTACTCTTCGGCTCGCGCCTACGAGCAGTACTTC,CASSYSSARAYEQYF
NA,NA,TRBV27,TRBJ1-5,TGTGCCAGCAGTTCAGGGTATAGCAATCAGCCCCAGCATTTT,CASSSGYSNQPQHF
NA,NA,TRBV9,TRBJ1-2,TGTGCCAGCAGCCGTAGCGCCGGGCGGACCGACGGCTACACCTTC,CASSRSAGRTDGYTF
NA,once,TRBV12-3/TRBV12-4,TRBJ2-3,TGTGCCAGCAGTTGGGATACGCAGTATTTT,CASSWDTQYF
NA,NA,TRBV28,TRBJ1-2,TGTGCCAGCAGTTATTCGAGGTATGGCTACACCTTC,CASSYSRYGYTF
NA,NA,TRBV5-6,TRBJ2-7,TGTGCCAGCGCCATTTCGGCCGCGGGGGCCCTAATCCCCTACGAGCAGTACTTC,CASAISAAGALIPYEQYF
NA,NA,TRBV5-4,TRBJ1-6,TGTGCCAGCAGCTTTTTATTGGGCCCCAGTAATTCACCCCTCCACTTT,CASSFLLGPSNSPLHF
NA,NA,TRBV30,TRBJ1-3,TGTGCCTGGAGCGATGATGCCGCAACTGGAAACACCATATATTTT,CAWSDDAATGNTIYF
TRBD1,once,TRBV29-1,TRBJ2-1,TGCAGCGTTGATCGACAGGGCTCTGAGCAGTTCTTC,CSVDRQGSEQFF
NA,NA,TRBV7-2,TRBJ1-1,TGTGCCAGCAGCCAATACCCCCAGAGGTTTACTGAAGCTTTCTTT,CASSQYPQRFTEAFF
NA,NA,TRBV2,TRBJ1-2,TGTGCCAGCAGTGATGATAACTATGGCTACACCTTC,CASSDDNYGYTF
TRBD1,NA,TRBV28,TRBJ1-1,TGTGCCAGCAGCCCCGGGACAGGCACTGAAGCTTTCTTT,CASSPGTGTEAFF
TRBD1,NA,TRBV28,TRBJ1-4,TGTGCCAGCATCTCCGGGACAGGGTTTGAAAAACTGTTTTTT,CASISGTGFEKLFF
NA,NA,TRBV29-1,TRBJ1-2,TGCAGCGTTACAGATGACAGGTTCTATGGCTACACCTTC,CSVTDDRFYGYTF
NA,NA,TRBV5-5,TRBJ2-1,TGTGCCAGCAGCTTATCCAGCGGGCTTAACAATGAGCAGTTCTTC,CASSLSSGLNNEQFF
TRBD1,NA,TRBV28,TRBJ1-4,TGTGCCAGCCGATCAAGACAGGGGATTAATGAAAAACTGTTTTTT,CASRSRQGINEKLFF
TRBD1,NA,TRBV5-8,TRBJ2-3,TGTGCCAGCAGCTCTGGACTGTGGACAGGCATCACAGATACGCAGTATTTT,CASSSGLWTGITDTQYF
NA,NA,TRBV7-7,TRBJ2-5,TGTGCCAGCAGCCCCACAATGGGGGGACAAGAGACCCAGTACTTC,CASSPTMGGQETQYF
TRBD1,NA,TRBV12-3/TRBV12-4,TRBJ2-3,TGTGCCAGCAGCAAGACAGGGGCAGATACGCAGTATTTT,CASSKTGADTQYF
TRBD1,NA,TRBV5-6,TRBJ2-2,TGTGCCAGCAGCTTTTTGGACAGGGAGAACGGGGAGCTGTTTTTT,CASSFLDRENGELFF
TRBD1,NA,TRBV27,TRBJ2-7,TGTGCCACTAAACCCGGACAGGGTGAATTCCACGAGCAGTACTTC,CATKPGQGEFHEQYF
NA,NA,TRBV11-3,TRBJ2-2,TGTGCCAGCAGCTTAAGGGGGTCGTCGAAGGAGCTGTTTTTT,CASSLRGSSKELFF
TRBD2,NA,TRBV7-2,TRBJ2-7,TGTGCCAGCAGCTTAGTTGCGACTAGCGGGAGTAGCGAGCAGTACTTC,CASSLVATSGSSEQYF
NA,NA,TRBV6-4,TRBJ1-1,TGTGCCAGCAGTGCTGAGGGTGGGAACACTGAAGCTTTCTTT,CASSAEGGNTEAFF
NA,NA,TRBV11-3,TRBJ1-1,TGTGCCAGCAGCTCACCCCGTCTCTGGCGGGAGCACTTTGAAGCTTTCTTT,CASSSPRLWREHFEAFF
NA,NA,TRBV5-1,TRBJ1-3,TGCGCCAGCAGCTTGGTCGGGACACCTAACTCTGGAAACACCATATATTTT,CASSLVGTPNSGNTIYF
NA,few,TRBV6-6,TRBJ2-7,TGTGCCAGCAGTAGGGAGGGGGCGAGCTACGAGCAGTACTTC,CASSREGASYEQYF
NA,NA,TRBV2,TRBJ1-5,TGTGCCAGCAGTGCACCTCCCAATAGCAATCAGCCCCAGCATTTT,CASSAPPNSNQPQHF
NA,NA,TRBV20-1,TRBJ2-3,TGCAGTGCCGGGGGCTCAGATACGCAGTATTTT,CSAGGSDTQYF
NA,NA,TRBV3-1/TRBV3-2,TRBJ1-6,TGTGCCAGCAGCCTAGGAACAGGGACGGTGAATTCACCCCTCCACTTT,CASSLGTGTVNSPLHF
NA,NA,TRBV2,TRBJ1-5,TGTGCCAGCAGCAGGATTGGGCAGCCCCAGCATTTT,CASSRIGQPQHF
NA,NA,TRBV7-8,TRBJ1-6,TGTGCCAGCAGCCCACTGGGGCAGGGGTATAATTCACCCCTCCACTTT,CASSPLGQGYNSPLHF
TRBD2,NA,TRBV7-8,TRBJ2-5,TGTGCCACGGGGGGGCAGTTTAGGGCGGAGACCCAGTACTTC,CATGGQFRAETQYF
NA,once,TRBV5-5,TRBJ1-1,TGTGCCAGCAGCTTGGCGCGGGACCGCACTGAAGCTTTCTTT,CASSLARDRTEAFF
NA,NA,TRBV7-2,TRBJ2-1,TGTGCCAGCAGCCTGGGACTGCAGGTAGGGCAGTTCTTC,CASSLGLQVGQFF
TRBD2,NA,TRBV18,TRBJ2-5,TGTGCCAGCTCACCACTACCTCCGGGAGGCGCAGGGGAGACCCAGTACTTC,CASSPLPPGGAGETQYF
TRBD1,NA,TRBV6-4,TRBJ2-3,TGTGCCAGCAGTGAGGCAGGGGGTGGCACAGATACGCAGTATTTT,CASSEAGGGTDTQYF
TRBD1,few,TRBV6-5,TRBJ1-5,TGTGCCAGCAGACGGGACAGGTCGGGGGATCAGCCCCAGCATTTT,CASRRDRSGDQPQHF
NA,NA,TRBV9,TRBJ1-3,TGTGCCAGCAGCGTAGCAAGGCCGAAAAGCTCTGGAAACACCATATATTTT,CASSVARPKSSGNTIYF
TRBD1,NA,TRBV2,TRBJ2-3,TGTGCCAGCAGTGCGGACAGGGTTGACTCAGATACGCAGTATTTT,CASSADRVDSDTQYF
NA,NA,TRBV5-6,TRBJ1-1,TGTGCCAGCAGCCCTATCGGAGGAATGAACACTGAAGCTTTCTTT,CASSPIGGMNTEAFF
NA,NA,TRBV2,TRBJ2-7,TGTGCCAGCAGTGGGACCGAAACCTACGAGCAGTACTTC,CASSGTETYEQYF
TRBD1,NA,TRBV2,TRBJ2-7,TGTGCCAGCTCTACCGGGACAGACTCATCCGGGGCGTGGCAGTACTTC,CASSTGTDSSGAWQYF
NA,NA,TRBV6-1,TRBJ1-5,TGTGCCAGCAGTGAAGCCGGTTGGGGGCGGGGGAATGGCAATCAGCCCCAGCATTTT,CASSEAGWGRGNGNQPQHF